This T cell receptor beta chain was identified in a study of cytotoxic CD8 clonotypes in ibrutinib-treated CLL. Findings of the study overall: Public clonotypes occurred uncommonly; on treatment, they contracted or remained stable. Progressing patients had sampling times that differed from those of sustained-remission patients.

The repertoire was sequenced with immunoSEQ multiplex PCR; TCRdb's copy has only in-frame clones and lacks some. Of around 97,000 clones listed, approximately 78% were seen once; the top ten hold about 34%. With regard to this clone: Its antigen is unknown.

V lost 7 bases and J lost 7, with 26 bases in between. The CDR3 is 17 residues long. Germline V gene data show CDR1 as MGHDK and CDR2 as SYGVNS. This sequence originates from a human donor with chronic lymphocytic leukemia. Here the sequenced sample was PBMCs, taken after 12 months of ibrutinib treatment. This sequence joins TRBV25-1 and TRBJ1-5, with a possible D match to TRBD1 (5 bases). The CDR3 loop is CASTTTLRQKAGQPQHF. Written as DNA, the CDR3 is TGTGCCAGCACCACCACCCTCCGACAGAAAGCGGGGCAGCCCCAGCATTTT.